This section outlines one TCR beta chain sequence together with its context. A much larger clone differs by one base, so this may be a read error. The same CDR3 also results from other DNA sequences found in this sample. Each patient went into thyroid surgery without having received any treatment. V lost 5 bases, J lost 1 base, and 11 bases lay in between. From germline, CDR1 is LNHDA and CDR2 SQIVND (reference sequence). CDR3 length: 14 residues. With MiXCR, TCRdb reprocessed the PCR reads. The sample lists under 50,000 clones; 15% to 20% were seen once. These data are taken from a study of metastatic and nonmetastatic thyroid tumors.

The specimen sequenced was tumor tissue. The rearrangement links TRBV19 to TRBJ2-5; D ambiguous. The clonotype was recovered from a female donor with papillary thyroid cancer or a benign thyroid nodule (not recorded which). Some clones in this sample may be carry-over from other donors' samples. This CDR3 is CASSAGSIQETQYF. The CDR3 nucleotides read TGTGCCAGTAGTGCAGGCAGTATCCAAGAGACCCAGTACTTC.